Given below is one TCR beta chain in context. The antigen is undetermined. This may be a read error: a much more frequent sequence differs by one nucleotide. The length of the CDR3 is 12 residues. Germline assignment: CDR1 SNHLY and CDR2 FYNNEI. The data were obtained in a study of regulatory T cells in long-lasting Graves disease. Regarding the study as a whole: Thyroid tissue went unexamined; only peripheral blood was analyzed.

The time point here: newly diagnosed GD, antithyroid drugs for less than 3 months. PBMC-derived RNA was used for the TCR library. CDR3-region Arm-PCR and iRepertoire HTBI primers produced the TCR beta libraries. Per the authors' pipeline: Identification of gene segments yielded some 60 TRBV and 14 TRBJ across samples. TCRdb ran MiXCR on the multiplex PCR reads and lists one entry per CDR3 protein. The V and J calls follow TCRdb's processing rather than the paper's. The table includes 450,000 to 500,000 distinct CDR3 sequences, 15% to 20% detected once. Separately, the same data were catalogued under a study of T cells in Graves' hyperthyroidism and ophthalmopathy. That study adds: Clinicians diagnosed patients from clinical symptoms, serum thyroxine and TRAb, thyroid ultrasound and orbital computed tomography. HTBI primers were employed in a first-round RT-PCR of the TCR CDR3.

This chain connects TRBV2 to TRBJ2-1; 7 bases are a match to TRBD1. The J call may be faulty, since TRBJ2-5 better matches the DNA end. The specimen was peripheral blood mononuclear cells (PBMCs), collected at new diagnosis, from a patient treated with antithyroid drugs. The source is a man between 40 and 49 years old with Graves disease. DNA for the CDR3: TGTGCCAGGGCCAAGGGGGCGGAGACCCAGTACTTC. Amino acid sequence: CARAKGAETQYF.